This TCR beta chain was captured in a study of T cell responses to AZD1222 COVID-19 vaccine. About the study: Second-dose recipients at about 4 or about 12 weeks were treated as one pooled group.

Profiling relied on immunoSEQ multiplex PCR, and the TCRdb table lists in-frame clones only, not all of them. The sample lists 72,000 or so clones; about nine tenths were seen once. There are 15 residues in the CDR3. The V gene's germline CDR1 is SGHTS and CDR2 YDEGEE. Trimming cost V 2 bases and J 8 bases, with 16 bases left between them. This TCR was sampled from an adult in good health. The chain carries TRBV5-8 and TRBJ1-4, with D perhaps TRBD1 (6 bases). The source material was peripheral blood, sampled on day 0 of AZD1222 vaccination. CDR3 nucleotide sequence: TGTGCCAGCAGCTTCGGTCGGTCAGGGGAGGAAAAACTGTTTTTT. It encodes CASSFGRSGEEKLFF.